Below are 17 T cell receptor beta chains sequenced from a single sample in a study of shared clonotypes between healthy human individuals. Libraries were prepared by immunoSEQ multiplex PCR; TCRdb keeps only in-frame clonotypes and omits some of them. The data contain 1,500,000 or so clones, roughly 96% of them seen just once; the ten biggest clones take up 1.2%. Sample: naive CD4+ T cells sorted from blood. Subset here: CD45RA+ positively selected. All receptors derive from a man aged 30 to 39 in good health.

The CDR3 loop reads CASRNVRGVSYEQYF. As DNA, the CDR3 is TGTGCCAGCAGAAATGTCCGCGGCGTTTCCTACGAGCAGTACTTC. The V call is TRBV2, the J call TRBJ2-7; the D is unclear. This CDR3 spans 15 amino acids. V shed 6 bases and J shed 1 base, with 16 bases lying between them. Germline-derived CDR1 and CDR2 are SNHLY and FYNNEI. The full variable domain, in which reference TRBV2 and TRBJ2-7 provide the parts outside the CDR3, is EPEVTQTPSHQVTQMGQEVILRCVPISNHLYFYWYRQILGQKVEFLVSFYNNEISEKSEIFDDQFSVERPDGSNFTLKIRSTKLEDSAMYFCASRNVRGVSYEQYFGPGTRLTVT.

The V call is TRBV9, the J call TRBJ2-5; tentatively, D is TRBD1 or TRBD2 (6 bases each). This CDR3 spans 13 amino acids. Germline lookup yields CDR1 SGDLS and CDR2 YYNGEE. Between the trimmed V and J ends, which lost 4 bases and 4 bases, there was a span of 11 bases. The CDR3 is CASSTGGGETQYF. The CDR3 DNA reads as TGTGCCAGCAGCACCGGGGGCGGAGAGACCCAGTACTTC.

This chain links TRBV5-4 with TRBJ2-1, with D maybe TRBD2 (6 bases). CDR1 is SGHNT and CDR2 is YYREEE in the germline V gene (reference sequence). The CDR3 runs to 14 residues. Trimming shortened V by 4 bases and J by 5 bases, and 13 bases separated the two germline ends. The CDR3 spells CASSTTGGDNEQFF. The CDR3 DNA reads TGTGCCAGCAGCACCACAGGCGGGGACAATGAGCAGTTCTTC.

The chain links TRBV2 to TRBJ2-2, with a tentative D call TRBD1 (6 bases). Germline CDR1 reads SNHLY; CDR2 reads FYNNEI. The CDR3 covers 16 residues. V was trimmed by 6 bases and J by 4 bases, leaving 18 bases between them. The DNA of the CDR3 is TGTGCCAGCAGCGTCCAGGGGCGTCCCGGCACCGGGGAGCTGTTTTTT. It encodes CASSVQGRPGTGELFF.

This sequence joins TRBV18 and TRBJ1-1, with D tentatively TRBD1 (6 bases). Trimming removed 3 bases from V and 6 bases from J, with 14 bases in between. Germline values: CDR1 KGHSH, CDR2 LQKENI. This CDR3 has 14 residues. CDR3 in amino acids: CASSPLAGEAEAFF. The DNA for the CDR3 is TGTGCCAGCTCACCCTTGGCAGGGGAGGCTGAAGCTTTCTTT.

This rearrangement joins TRBV7-6 to TRBJ1-5, with D maybe TRBD1 (6 bases). V dropped 2 bases and J dropped 2 bases, with 16 bases sitting between them. The V gene's germline CDR1 is SGHVS and CDR2 FNYEAQ. The CDR3 has 17 amino acids. CDR3 nucleotide sequence: TGTGCCAGCAGCTTATTCGCTCCGGGACAAGGCAATCAGCCCCAGCATTTT. Its translation: CASSLFAPGQGNQPQHF.

The chain recombines TRBV28 with TRBJ1-5; D possibly corresponds to TRBD1 (6 bases). Per germline, CDR1 MDHEN and CDR2 SYDVKM. The CDR3 sequence is 16 residues long. V was pared by 3 bases and J by 1 base, with 13 bases between. Here the CDR3 DNA reads TGTGCCAGCAGTTTCCTGGGGGGCATAAGCAATCAGCCCCAGCATTTT. Translated, it gives CASSFLGGISNQPQHF.

The J gene is TRBJ1-2, the V gene TRBV5-4; TRBD1 agrees at 9 bases. The CDR3 runs to 15 residues. Germline-derived CDR1 and CDR2 are SGHNT and YYREEE (reference sequence). The V and J ends lost 4 bases and 4 bases, in that order; junction bases with no gene match: 8. The DNA for the CDR3 is TGTGCCAGCAGCCCAGCGACAGGGGGTGGCTATGGCTACACCTTC. It codes for CASSPATGGGYGYTF.

The chain recombines TRBV9 with TRBJ1-2, with a possible D match to TRBD1 (5 bases). Trimming took 2 bases from V and 4 from J, leaving 15 bases between them. The CDR3 sequence is 15 residues long. CDR1 is SGDLS and CDR2 is YYNGEE in the germline V gene. CDR3 DNA sequence: TGTGCCAGCAGCGTTCAATCCCAGGGAATCTATGGCTACACCTTC. This translates into CASSVQSQGIYGYTF.

This clone came up once. The chain combines TRBV20-1 with TRBJ1-1; unclear D gene. CDR3 size: 11 residues. V lost 1 base and J lost 8, with 8 bases in between. The germline V gene has CDR1 DFQATT and CDR2 SNEGSKA (reference sequence). CDR3 sequence (DNA): TGCAGTGCTAGAGGGATCGGCGAAGCTTTCTTT. Translation gives CSARGIGEAFF.

The chain's CDR3 is CASSSLGTSGSHMVYEQYF. In DNA form, the CDR3 reads TGTGCCAGCAGTTCGTTAGGGACTAGCGGGTCTCACATGGTCTACGAGCAGTACTTC. V is TRBV28 and J is TRBJ2-7; the match to TRBD2 covers 12 bases. V lost 4 bases to trimming and J lost 3 bases; unmatched junction nucleotides: 16. This CDR3 region has 19 residues. Per the germline V gene, CDR1 is MDHEN and CDR2 is SYDVKM. The full variable domain, its missing parts supplied by reference TRBV28 and TRBJ2-7, is DVKVTQSSRYLVKRTGEKVFLECVQDMDHENMFWYRQDPGLGLRLIYFSYDVKMKEKGDIPEGYSVSREKKERFSLILESASTNQTSMYLCASSSLGTSGSHMVYEQYFGPGTRLTVT.

The genes are TRBV30 and TRBJ1-5, with D unclear. Germline V gene sequence: CDR1 GTSNPN, CDR2 SVGIG (reference sequence). V lost 0 bases to trimming and J lost 10 bases, with 19 bases between them. The CDR3 spans 15 residues. The DNA of the CDR3 is TGTGCCTGGAGTGTCTCACAGCGGGGAATCAATCCCCAGCATTTT. This encodes CAWSVSQRGINPQHF.

V usage is TRBV10-3 and J usage is TRBJ1-5; 9 nucleotides line up with TRBD1. Germline V gene lookup returns CDR1 ENHRY and CDR2 SYGVKD. V trimming: 8 bases; J trimming: 1 base; junction bases outside the gene matches: 0. The length of the CDR3 is 13 residues. Here the CDR3 reads CAIGTGSNQPQHF. The CDR3 bases are TGTGCCATCGGGACAGGGAGCAATCAGCCCCAGCATTTT.

The rearrangement joins TRBV18 to TRBJ2-1, with 11 nucleotides matching TRBD2. This CDR3 has 16 residues. Germline-derived CDR1 and CDR2 are KGHSH and LQKENI. V was pared by 3 bases and J by 8 bases, with 9 bases of the junction left unmatched. As DNA, the CDR3 is TGTGCCAGCTCACCCCTAGCGGGAGGTACTAGGGATGAGCAGTTCTTC. This sequence encodes CASSPLAGGTRDEQFF.

The chain uses TRBV10-1 and TRBJ2-1; TRBD2 agrees at 12 bases. V trimming: 5 bases; J trimming: 9 bases; junction bases outside the gene matches: 8. Per the germline V gene, CDR1 is WNHNN and CDR2 is SYGVQD (reference sequence). This CDR3 is 15 amino acids long. The chain's CDR3 is CASSPLAGGPGEQFF. DNA of the CDR3: TGCGCCAGCAGTCCCCTAGCGGGAGGGCCCGGTGAGCAGTTCTTC.

This chain links TRBV5-8 with TRBJ2-7; the match to TRBD2 covers 8 bases. V shed 6 bases, J shed 3 bases, and the junction held 14 bases outside the gene matches. Germline assignment: CDR1 SGHTS and CDR2 YDEGEE. The CDR3 runs 16 residues. CDR3 nucleotides: TGTGCCAGCACCCTTACGGGGGGGGCGTCTAACTACGAGCAGTACTTC. It is translated as CASTLTGGASNYEQYF.

The chain carries TRBV5-1 and TRBJ2-1; tentative D call: TRBD2 (6 bases). This CDR3 comprises 14 residues. Germline values: CDR1 SGHRS, CDR2 YFSETQ. Trimming took off 0 bases at V and 9 bases at J, with 13 bases between the two ends. In nucleotides, the CDR3 is TGCGCCAGCAGCTTGGCCCTGCGGGGATTTGAGCAGTTCTTC. Protein: CASSLALRGFEQFF.